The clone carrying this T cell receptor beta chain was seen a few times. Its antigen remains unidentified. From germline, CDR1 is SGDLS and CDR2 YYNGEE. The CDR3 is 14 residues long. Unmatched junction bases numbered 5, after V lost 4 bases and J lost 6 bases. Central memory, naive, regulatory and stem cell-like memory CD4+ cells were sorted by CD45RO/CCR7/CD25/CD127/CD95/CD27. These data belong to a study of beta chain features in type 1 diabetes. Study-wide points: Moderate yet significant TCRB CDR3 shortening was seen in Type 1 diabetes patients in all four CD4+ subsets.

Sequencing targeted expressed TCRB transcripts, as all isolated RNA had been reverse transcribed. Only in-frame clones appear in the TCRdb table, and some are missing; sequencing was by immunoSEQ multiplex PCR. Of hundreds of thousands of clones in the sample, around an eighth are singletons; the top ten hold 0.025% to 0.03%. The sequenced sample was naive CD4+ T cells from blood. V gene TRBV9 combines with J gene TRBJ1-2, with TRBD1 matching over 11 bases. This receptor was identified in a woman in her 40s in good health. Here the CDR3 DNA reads TGTGCCAGCAGCCCCCGGGACAGGGGGGATGGCTACACCTTC. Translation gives CASSPRDRGDGYTF.